The 8 T cell receptor beta chains presented below share a single source sample, sequenced in a study of blood T cell repertoires in COVID-19. Sequenced by immunoSEQ multiplex PCR; TCRdb stores in-frame clones only, minus some. This sample has under 450,000 clones, with approximately 89% found just once. Sequencing was performed on peripheral blood. These receptors all come from a woman in her thirties or forties with COVID-19, enrolled during active disease.

This rearrangement joins TRBV10-3 to TRBJ2-1; TRBD1 matches 8 bases. Germline loops: CDR1 ENHRY, CDR2 SYGVKD. V lost 6 bases to trimming and J lost 4 bases; unmatched junction nucleotides: 11. The CDR3 runs 16 residues. CDR3 sequence reads: CAIRAPGQALYNEQFF. The CDR3 nucleotides are TGTGCCATCAGAGCCCCGGGACAGGCGTTATACAATGAGCAGTTCTTC.

The rearrangement links TRBV5-4 to TRBJ2-7, with 9 bases fitting TRBD1. CDR1 is SGHNT and CDR2 is YYREEE in the germline V gene (reference sequence). The junction had 9 bases not matched to a gene; V was cut back by 4 bases and J by 1 base. This CDR3 region has 16 residues. CDR3 loop: CASSPGYGTGSYEQYF. CDR3 DNA: TGTGCCAGCAGCCCCGGTTATGGGACAGGGTCCTACGAGCAGTACTTC.

The chain links TRBV28 to TRBJ2-7; D ambiguous. The CDR3 is 12 amino acids. Looked up from germline, CDR1 is MDHEN and CDR2 is SYDVKM. Trimming took 4 bases from V and 3 from J, leaving 7 bases between them. In DNA form, the CDR3 reads TGTGCCAGCAGTTACCCCAGCTACGAGCAGTACTTC. Its translation: CASSYPSYEQYF.

This chain uses TRBV18 with TRBJ1-1; tentatively, D is TRBD1 (5 bases). The CDR3 contains 15 residues. The ends were cut back, 0 bases at V and 4 bases at J, with 12 bases in the middle. Germline CDR1 and CDR2: KGHSH and LQKENI. CDR3 residues: CASSPPAGRITEAFF. CDR3 sequence (DNA): TGTGCCAGCTCACCACCGGCAGGGCGGATCACTGAAGCTTTCTTT.

V is TRBV2 and J is TRBJ2-1, with D possibly TRBD1 on 6 matching bases. Looked up from germline, CDR1 is SNHLY and CDR2 is FYNNEI. Deletions cut 3 bases from V and 14 bases from J, with 11 bases between. The CDR3 length is 11 residues. CDR3 nucleotide sequence: TGTGCCAGCAGTGAGGTAGGGGGAGAGTTCTTC. This codes for CASSEVGGEFF.

The chain carries TRBV7-9 and TRBJ1-5; TRBD1 agrees at 8 bases. The V gene end was trimmed by 4 bases and the J gene end by 4 bases; junction bases not matched to a gene: 3. The CDR3 totals 14 residues. Germline V CDR1 and CDR2: SEHNR, FQNEAQ (reference sequence). CDR3 nucleotide sequence: TGTGCCAGCAGCTCCCAGGGGGCGAATCAGCCCCAGCATTTT. This encodes CASSSQGANQPQHF.

The chain couples TRBV6-5 to TRBJ1-5, with D perhaps matching TRBD1 (6 bases). Per the germline V gene, CDR1 is MNHEY and CDR2 is SVGAGI. V lost 3 bases, J lost 7 bases, and 16 bases lay in between. The CDR3 has 15 residues. In DNA, the CDR3 is TGTGCCAGCAGTTATTATGCAGGGGCAGGACAGCCCCAGCATTTT. As protein: CASSYYAGAGQPQHF.

The CDR3 nucleotides read TGTGCCAGCAGCTTACAGGGGGGTGCCGCGAACACCGGGGAGCTGTTTTTT. It yields the protein CASSLQGGAANTGELFF. The V call is TRBV11-2, the J call TRBJ2-2; weak D call: TRBD1 (7 bases). This CDR3 region has 17 residues. Trimming left V 2 bases short and J 0 bases short, with 13 bases between. CDR1 is SGHAT, CDR2 FQNNGV, per germline.